Only one count was recorded for the clone carrying this T cell receptor (beta chain). What it binds is unknown. This sample was included in a study of CD8+CD57+ T cells in acquired aplastic anemia. Study observations and caveats: Patients and controls shared 25 to 35 CD8+ CDR3 sequences, which appeared highly expressed in patients and within their immunodominant clones.

CD8+CD57+ cell expansion, shown by flow cytometry, had occurred in the patients selected for sequencing. CDR3 and TCR beta VDJ profiling relied on genomic DNA as the template. One entry per CDR3 protein, called by TCRdb with MiXCR from the reads. Of under 200,000 distinct CDR3 sequences detected, 71% appear once; the ten largest clones hold 40% to 55%. Germline lookup yields CDR1 SGHDT and CDR2 YYEEEE. V lost 4 bases, J lost 3 bases, and 10 bases lay in between. This CDR3 is 13 amino acids long. The specimen was sorted CD4+, CD8+, or CD8+CD57+ T cells (not recorded which) from PBMCs. The V gene is TRBV5-6, the J gene TRBJ1-1; D call uncertain. The sequence was obtained from a human donor with aplastic anemia. The CDR3 sequence: CASSLRVDTEAFF. The CDR3, as DNA: TGTGCCAGCAGCCTCCGGGTAGACACTGAAGCTTTCTTT.